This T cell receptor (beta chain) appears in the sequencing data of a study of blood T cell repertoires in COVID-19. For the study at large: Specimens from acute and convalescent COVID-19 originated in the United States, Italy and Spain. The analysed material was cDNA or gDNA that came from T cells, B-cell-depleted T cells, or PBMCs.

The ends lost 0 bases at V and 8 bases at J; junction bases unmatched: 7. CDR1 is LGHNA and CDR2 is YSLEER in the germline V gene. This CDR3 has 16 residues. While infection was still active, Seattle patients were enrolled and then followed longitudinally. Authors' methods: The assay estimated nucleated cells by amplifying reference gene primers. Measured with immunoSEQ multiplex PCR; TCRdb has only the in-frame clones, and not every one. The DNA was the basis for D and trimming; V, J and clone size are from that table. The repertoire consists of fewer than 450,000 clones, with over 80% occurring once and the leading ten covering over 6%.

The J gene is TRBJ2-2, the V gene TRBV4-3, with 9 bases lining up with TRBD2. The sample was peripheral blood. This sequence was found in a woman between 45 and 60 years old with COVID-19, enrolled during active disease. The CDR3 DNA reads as TGCGCCAGCAGCCAAGAATCGACTAGCGGACTGGGGGAGCTGTTTTTT. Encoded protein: CASSQESTSGLGELFF.